A selection of T cell receptor beta chains follows, all from one sample in a study of CD8 T cells in Susac syndrome. A single record per CDR3 protein comes from TCRdb applying MiXCR to the immunoSEQ multiplex PCR reads. The repertoire holds some 160,000 distinct CDR3 sequences, with around 95% as singletons. Specimen: CD8+ T cells from PBMCs. These receptors came from a human donor with multiple sclerosis. Each CDR3 is given with its conserved first and last residue. D genes are given only for firm matches.

j_gene: TRBJ1-1
d_gene: NA
v_gene: TRBV18
CDR3aa: CASSPQGSAWNTEAFF
CDR3nt: TGTGCCAGCTCACCCCAGGGATCAGCGTGGAACACTGAAGCTTTCTTT

j_gene: TRBJ1-6
d_gene: NA
v_gene: TRBV9
CDR3aa: CASSRNNSPLHF
CDR3nt: TGTGCCAGCAGCCGGAATAATTCACCCCTCCACTTT

j_gene: TRBJ1-1
d_gene: NA
v_gene: TRBV2
CDR3aa: CASSGGPGPTEAFF
CDR3nt: TGTGCCAGCAGTGGCGGGCCGGGACCCACTGAAGCTTTCTTT

j_gene: TRBJ1-2
d_gene: NA
v_gene: TRBV9
CDR3aa: CASSVSGYGYTF
CDR3nt: TGTGCCAGCAGCGTAAGTGGATATGGCTACACCTTC

j_gene: TRBJ2-5
d_gene: TRBD2
v_gene: TRBV13
CDR3aa: CASSSRGSEDQETQYF
CDR3nt: TGTGCCAGCAGCTCCCGCGGGAGCGAGGACCAAGAGACCCAGTACTTC

j_gene: TRBJ1-4
d_gene: NA
v_gene: TRBV24-1
CDR3aa: CATSDSLSRGSEKLFF
CDR3nt: TGTGCCACCAGTGATTCCCTCTCCAGGGGAAGCGAAAAACTGTTTTTT

j_gene: TRBJ2-1
d_gene: TRBD2
v_gene: TRBV15
CDR3aa: CATSSPTGGKSYNEQFF
CDR3nt: TGTGCCACCAGCAGTCCGACGGGGGGGAAGTCCTACAATGAGCAGTTCTTC

j_gene: TRBJ2-7
d_gene: TRBD2
v_gene: TRBV2
CDR3aa: CASTGTSGIYEQYF
CDR3nt: TGTGCCAGCACAGGGACTAGCGGGATCTACGAGCAGTACTTC

j_gene: TRBJ2-7
d_gene: NA
v_gene: TRBV7-3
CDR3aa: CASSLRAEGSEQYF
CDR3nt: TGTGCCAGCAGCTTGCGGGCCGAGGGTAGTGAGCAGTACTTC

j_gene: TRBJ2-5
d_gene: TRBD1
v_gene: TRBV12-3/TRBV12-4
CDR3aa: CASSLTGYETQYF
CDR3nt: TGTGCCAGCAGTCTGACAGGGTATGAGACCCAGTACTTC